This T cell receptor (beta chain) stems from a study of blood T cell repertoires in COVID-19. Study information: Acute-phase and convalescent COVID-19 samples originated in the United States, Italy and Spain. Sample material is recorded as cDNA or gDNA derived from T cells, B-cell-depleted T cells, or PBMCs.

Original processing methods: Nucleated cell counts were estimated from reference gene primer amplification. The data were produced by immunoSEQ multiplex PCR, yet TCRdb's version contains in-frame clones alone and is incomplete. V and J calls and clone size come straight from that table; D and trimming were deduced from the DNA. Of 200,000 to 250,000 clones listed, 75% to 85% are singletons. The CDR3 has 12 amino acids. CDR1 SGHTA and CDR2 FQGNSA come from the germline V gene. The germline V and J ends were trimmed by 7 bases and 7 bases, with 10 bases remaining between them. Sequencing was done on a sample of peripheral blood. This receptor was taken from a human donor in a cohort sampled during active COVID-19. The chain recombines TRBV7-2 with TRBJ2-2, with D possibly being TRBD2 (6 bases). The CDR3 spells CASMREVGELFF. CDR3 in DNA: TGTGCCAGCATGAGGGAGGTCGGGGAGCTGTTTTTT. The variable domain in full, completed from reference TRBV7-2 and TRBJ2-2, reads GAGVSQSPSNKVTEKGKDVELRCDPISGHTALYWYRQSLGQGLEFLIYFQGNSAPDKSGLPSDRFSAERTGGSVSTLTIQRTQQEDSAVYLCASMREVGELFFGEGSRLTVL.